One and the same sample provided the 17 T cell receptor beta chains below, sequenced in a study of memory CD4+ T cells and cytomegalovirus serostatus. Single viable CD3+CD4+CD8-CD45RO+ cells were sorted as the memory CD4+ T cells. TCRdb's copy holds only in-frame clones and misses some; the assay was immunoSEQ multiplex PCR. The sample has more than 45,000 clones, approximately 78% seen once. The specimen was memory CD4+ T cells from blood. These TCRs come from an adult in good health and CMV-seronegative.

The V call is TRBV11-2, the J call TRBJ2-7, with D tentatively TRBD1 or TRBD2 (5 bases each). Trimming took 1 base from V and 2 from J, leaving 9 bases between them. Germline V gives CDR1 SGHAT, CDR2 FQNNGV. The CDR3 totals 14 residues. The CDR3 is CASSLVGAAYEQYF. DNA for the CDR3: TGTGCCAGCAGCTTAGTCGGGGCCGCCTACGAGCAGTACTTC.

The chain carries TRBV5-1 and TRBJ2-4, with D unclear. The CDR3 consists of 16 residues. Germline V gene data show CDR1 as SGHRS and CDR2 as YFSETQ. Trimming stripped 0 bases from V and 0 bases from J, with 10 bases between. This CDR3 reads CASSLVPALAKNIQYF. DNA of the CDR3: TGCGCCAGCAGCTTGGTGCCAGCTCTAGCCAAAAACATTCAGTACTTC.

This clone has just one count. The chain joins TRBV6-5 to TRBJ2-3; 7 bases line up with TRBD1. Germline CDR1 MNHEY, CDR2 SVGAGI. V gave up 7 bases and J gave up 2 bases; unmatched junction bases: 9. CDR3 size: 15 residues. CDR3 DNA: TGTGCCAGCAACTCCCGACAGGGTTCCACAGATACGCAGTATTTT. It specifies CASNSRQGSTDTQYF.

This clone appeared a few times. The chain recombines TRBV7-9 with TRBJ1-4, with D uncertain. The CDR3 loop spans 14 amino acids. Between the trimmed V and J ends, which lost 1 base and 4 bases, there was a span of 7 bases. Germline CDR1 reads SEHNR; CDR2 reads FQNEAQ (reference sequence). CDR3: CASSLDGSNEKLFF. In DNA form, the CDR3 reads TGTGCCAGCAGCTTAGACGGCAGTAATGAAAAACTGTTTTTT.

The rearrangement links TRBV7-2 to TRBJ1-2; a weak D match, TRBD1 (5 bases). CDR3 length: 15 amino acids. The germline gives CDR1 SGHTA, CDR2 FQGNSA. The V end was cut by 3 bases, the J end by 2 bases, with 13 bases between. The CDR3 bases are TGTGCCAGCAGCTTTCGGGGCGGATTAAACTATGGCTACACCTTC. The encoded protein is CASSFRGGLNYGYTF.

CDR3 in DNA: TGCGCCAGCAGACGCGTAGCGGGACAACAAGAGACCCAGTACTTC. The encoded protein is CASRRVAGQQETQYF. The chain recombines TRBV5-1 with TRBJ2-5; 8 nucleotides line up with TRBD2. Germline CDR1 SGHRS, CDR2 YFSETQ. CDR3 size: 15 residues. With 5 bases clipped from V and 2 bases from J, the junction kept 8 bases outside the gene matches.

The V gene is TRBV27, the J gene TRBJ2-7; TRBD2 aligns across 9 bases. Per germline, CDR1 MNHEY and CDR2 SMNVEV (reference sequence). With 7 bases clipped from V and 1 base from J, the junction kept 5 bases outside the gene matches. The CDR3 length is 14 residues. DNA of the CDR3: TGTGCCAGCACGGGGCTAGCGGGATCCTACGAGCAGTACTTC. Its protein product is CASTGLAGSYEQYF.

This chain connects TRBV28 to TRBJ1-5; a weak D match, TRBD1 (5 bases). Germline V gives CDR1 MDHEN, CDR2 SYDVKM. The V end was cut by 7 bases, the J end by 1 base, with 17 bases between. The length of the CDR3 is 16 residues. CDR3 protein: CASTGGGSLSNQPQHF. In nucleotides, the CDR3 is TGTGCCAGCACTGGCGGGGGATCGTTAAGCAATCAGCCCCAGCATTTT.

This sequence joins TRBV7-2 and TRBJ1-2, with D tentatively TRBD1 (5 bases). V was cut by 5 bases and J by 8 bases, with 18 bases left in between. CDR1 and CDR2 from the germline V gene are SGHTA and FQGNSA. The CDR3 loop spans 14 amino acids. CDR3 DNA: TGTGCCAGCAGCCTTCGTCAGGGAAGGGACGGCTACACCTTC. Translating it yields CASSLRQGRDGYTF.

The CDR3 region has the DNA TGTGCCAGCAGCAGGACAGGGTGGGAGACCCAGTACTTC. This codes for CASSRTGWETQYF. The chain carries TRBV4-2 and TRBJ2-5; 8 bases map to TRBD1. J gave up 5 bases and V 5 bases, and 4 bases lay outside the gene matches. There are 13 residues in the CDR3. From germline, CDR1 is LGHNA and CDR2 YNFKEQ.

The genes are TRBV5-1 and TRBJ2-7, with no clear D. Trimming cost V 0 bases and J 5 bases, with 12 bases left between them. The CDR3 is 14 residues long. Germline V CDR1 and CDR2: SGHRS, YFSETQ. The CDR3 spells CASSLGALGNEQYF. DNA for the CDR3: TGCGCCAGCAGCTTGGGGGCCCTGGGGAACGAGCAGTACTTC.

CDR3 in amino acids: CASSLRQGSGETQYF. The CDR3 region has the DNA TGCGCCAGCAGCCTACGACAGGGGTCGGGGGAGACCCAGTACTTC. The chain carries TRBV5-1 and TRBJ2-5, with 8 positions matching TRBD1. The CDR3 runs 15 residues. J was trimmed by 5 bases and V by 4 bases; bases with no gene match: 10. Germline assignment: CDR1 SGHRS and CDR2 YFSETQ. Complete variable domain (other parts from reference TRBV5-1 and TRBJ2-5): KAGVTQTPRYLIKTRGQQVTLSCSPISGHRSVSWYQQTPGQGLQFLFEYFSETQRNKGNFPGRFSGRQFSNSRSEMNVSTLELGDSALYLCASSLRQGSGETQYFGPGTRLLVL.

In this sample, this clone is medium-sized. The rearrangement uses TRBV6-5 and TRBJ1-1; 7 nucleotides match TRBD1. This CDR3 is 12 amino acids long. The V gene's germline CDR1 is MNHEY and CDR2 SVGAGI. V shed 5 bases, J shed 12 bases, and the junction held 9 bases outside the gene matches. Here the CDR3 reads CASSAPGQRTFF. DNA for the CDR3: TGTGCCAGCAGTGCTCCGGGACAGAGGACTTTCTTT.

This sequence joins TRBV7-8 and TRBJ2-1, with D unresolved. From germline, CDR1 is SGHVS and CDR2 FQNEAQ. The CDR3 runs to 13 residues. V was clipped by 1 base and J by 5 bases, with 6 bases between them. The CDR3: CASSLEGHNEQFF. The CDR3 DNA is TGTGCCAGCAGCTTAGAAGGTCACAATGAGCAGTTCTTC.

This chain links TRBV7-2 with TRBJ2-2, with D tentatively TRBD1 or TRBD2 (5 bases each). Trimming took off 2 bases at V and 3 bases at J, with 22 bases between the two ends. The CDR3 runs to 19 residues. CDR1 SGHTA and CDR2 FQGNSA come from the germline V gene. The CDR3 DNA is TGTGCCAGCAGCTTACAACACGGGACCGGATCTTTAGACACCGGGGAGCTGTTTTTT. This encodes CASSLQHGTGSLDTGELFF.

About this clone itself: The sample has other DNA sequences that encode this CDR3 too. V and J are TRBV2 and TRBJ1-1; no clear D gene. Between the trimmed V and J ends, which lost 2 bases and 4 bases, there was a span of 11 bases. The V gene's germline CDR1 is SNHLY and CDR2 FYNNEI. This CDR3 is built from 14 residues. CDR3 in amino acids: CASSERVGGTEAFF. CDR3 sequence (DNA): TGTGCCAGCAGTGAACGTGTAGGAGGCACTGAAGCTTTCTTT. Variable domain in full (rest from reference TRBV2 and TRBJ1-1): EPEVTQTPSHQVTQMGQEVILRCVPISNHLYFYWYRQILGQKVEFLVSFYNNEISEKSEIFDDQFSVERPDGSNFTLKIRSTKLEDSAMYFCASSERVGGTEAFFGQGTRLTVV.

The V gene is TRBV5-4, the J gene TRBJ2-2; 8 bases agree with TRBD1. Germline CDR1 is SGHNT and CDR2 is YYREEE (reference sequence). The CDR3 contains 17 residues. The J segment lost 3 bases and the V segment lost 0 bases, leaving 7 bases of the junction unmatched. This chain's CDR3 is CASSLVAGGSHTGELFF. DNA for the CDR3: TGTGCCAGCAGCTTGGTGGCAGGGGGCTCGCACACCGGGGAGCTGTTTTTT.